A selection of T cell receptor beta chains follows, all from one sample in a study of T-cell memory formation after mild COVID-19. TCRdb reprocessed the 5' RACE reads with MiXCR, giving one entry per CDR3 protein. The sample gives 410,000 or so distinct CDR3 sequences, around a quarter of which show up once; around 13% is in the top ten. Material for sequencing was PBMCs or a T cell subset sorted from them (not recorded which). The source is an adult woman who had mild COVID-19 (a few samples of this study predate the infection). Cell type and time point are not known. Each CDR3 is given with its conserved first and last residue. A D gene is named only where the DNA matches it firmly. Clone size, where shown, is once, few, many, or a class for clones that have expanded.

length	D	V	J	size	CDR3	DNA
13	-	TRBV29-1	TRBJ1-1	-	CSVEVSLPTEAFF	TGCAGCGTTGAAGTGTCTCTCCCCACTGAAGCTTTCTTT
13	-	TRBV5-1	TRBJ2-3	few	CASGLQGSDTQYF	TGCGCCAGCGGATTACAGGGTTCCGATACGCAGTATTTT
13	-	TRBV4-3	TRBJ2-7	-	CASSHEDGYEQYF	TGCGCCAGCAGCCATGAGGACGGCTACGAGCAGTACTTC
14	-	TRBV29-1	TRBJ1-1	-	CSGQKTGMNTEAFF	TGCAGCGGTCAGAAGACAGGAATGAACACTGAAGCTTTCTTT
15	TRBD2	TRBV29-1	TRBJ2-1	-	CSGKEGSGGATEQFF	TGCAGCGGTAAAGAGGGTAGCGGGGGGGCCACTGAGCAGTTCTTC
17	-	TRBV5-1	TRBJ2-6	-	CASSGGPSLSGANVLTF	TGCGCCAGCAGTGGGGGACCGTCACTCTCTGGGGCCAACGTCCTGACTTTC
15	-	TRBV20-1	TRBJ1-5	few	CSARDQGRPDQPQHF	TGCAGTGCTAGAGATCAGGGGAGACCCGATCAGCCCCAGCATTTT
12	-	TRBV30	TRBJ1-2	-	CAWNPGGSGYTF	TGTGCCTGGAATCCGGGGGGCTCTGGCTACACCTTC
14	TRBD1	TRBV11-1	TRBJ1-2	few	CASSFMGQAYGYTF	TGTGCCAGCAGCTTCATGGGACAGGCCTATGGCTACACCTTC
21	-	TRBV7-2	TRBJ1-5	-	CASSLSRASGSTLDGNQPQHF	TGTGCCAGCAGCCTAAGCCGGGCATCGGGCTCTACCCTTGATGGCAATCAGCCCCAGCATTTT
15	TRBD1	TRBV5-1	TRBJ1-1	-	CASSTTDRRYTEAFF	TGCGCCAGCAGCACCACGGACAGGAGGTACACTGAAGCTTTCTTT
12	-	TRBV18	TRBJ2-5	few	CASSGTRETQYF	TGTGCCAGCTCAGGGACTCGAGAGACCCAGTACTTC
18	TRBD2	TRBV3-1	TRBJ2-6	few	CASSQYASGGSGANVLTF	TGTGCCAGCAGCCAATATGCTAGCGGGGGCTCTGGGGCCAACGTCCTGACTTTC
14	TRBD2	TRBV20-1	TRBJ2-1	-	CSARSGRQVGEQFF	TGCAGTGCCCGTAGCGGGAGGCAGGTAGGGGAGCAGTTCTTC
16	-	TRBV7-2	TRBJ2-7	-	CASSRPGVPDPYEQYF	TGTGCCAGCAGCCGACCAGGGGTCCCTGATCCTTACGAGCAGTACTTC
17	TRBD2	TRBV24-1	TRBJ2-1	-	CATSDAGTSGVYNEQFF	TGTGCCACCAGTGACGCTGGGACTAGCGGGGTCTACAATGAGCAGTTCTTC
13	TRBD2	TRBV6-2/TRBV6-3	TRBJ2-7	-	CASSYPSGGQQYF	TGTGCCAGCAGTTACCCCTCGGGGGGTCAGCAGTACTTC
16	-	TRBV5-1	TRBJ2-1	-	CASSPDPGSSYNEQFF	TGCGCCAGCAGCCCAGACCCAGGGAGCTCCTACAATGAGCAGTTCTTC
15	TRBD1	TRBV7-2	TRBJ1-1	-	CASSPRDRAYTEAFF	TGTGCCAGCAGCCCTCGGGACAGAGCCTACACTGAAGCTTTCTTT
16	-	TRBV4-3	TRBJ2-6	few	CASSQDRSAGANVLTF	TGCGCCAGCAGCCAAGATAGGTCAGCTGGGGCCAACGTCCTGACTTTC